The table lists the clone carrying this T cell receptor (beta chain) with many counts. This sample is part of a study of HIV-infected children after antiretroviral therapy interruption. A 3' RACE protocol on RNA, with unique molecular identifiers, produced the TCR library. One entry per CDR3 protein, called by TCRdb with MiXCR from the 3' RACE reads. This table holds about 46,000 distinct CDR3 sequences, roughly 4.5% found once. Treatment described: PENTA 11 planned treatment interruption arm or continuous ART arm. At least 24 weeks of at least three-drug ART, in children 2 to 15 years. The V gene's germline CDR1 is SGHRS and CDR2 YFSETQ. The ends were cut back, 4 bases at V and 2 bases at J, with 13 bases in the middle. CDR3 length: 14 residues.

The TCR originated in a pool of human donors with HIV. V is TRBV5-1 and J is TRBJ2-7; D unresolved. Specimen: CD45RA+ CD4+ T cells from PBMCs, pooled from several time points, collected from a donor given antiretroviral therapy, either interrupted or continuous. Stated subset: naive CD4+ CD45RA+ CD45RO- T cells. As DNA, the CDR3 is TGCGCCAGCAGCACTTCCGCGGATACCTACGAGCAGTACTTC. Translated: CASSTSADTYEQYF.